These 31 T cell receptor beta chains originate from one sample sequenced in a study of blood T cell repertoires in COVID-19. The protocol was immunoSEQ multiplex PCR, while the TCRdb copy is restricted to in-frame clones and leaves out a portion. There are about 110,000 clones in the sample; over 75% occur only once, and 16% lies in the top ten. The sample was peripheral blood. The receptor set was obtained from a woman over 75 with active or convalescent COVID-19.

This chain uses TRBV5-1 with TRBJ2-7; 7 bases line up with TRBD1. The J segment lost 0 bases and the V segment lost 4 bases, leaving 4 bases of the junction unmatched. The length of the CDR3 is 14 residues. Germline V gene data show CDR1 as SGHRS and CDR2 as YFSETQ. The CDR3 loop is CASSQQGPSYEQYF. The CDR3 DNA follows: TGCGCCAGCAGCCAACAGGGGCCCTCCTACGAGCAGTACTTC.

This chain connects TRBV9 to TRBJ1-1; TRBD1 might be the D (6 bases). The ends were cut back, 0 bases at V and 11 bases at J, with 17 bases in the middle. Germline CDR1 is SGDLS and CDR2 is YYNGEE. CDR3 length: 14 residues. CDR3 bases: TGTGCCAGCAGCGTAGTGGACAGTGGCGGTTCGGCTTTCTTT. Translated, it gives CASSVVDSGGSAFF.

This chain joins TRBV5-1 and TRBJ1-3, with 9 bases matching TRBD1. The CDR3 runs 17 residues. The germline V gene encodes CDR1 SGHRS and CDR2 YFSETQ. V lost 1 base, J lost 0 bases, and 5 bases stayed unmatched. CDR3 sequence: CASSLTRTGASGNTIYF. The CDR3 nucleotides read TGCGCCAGCAGCTTGACCCGGACAGGGGCCTCTGGAAACACCATATATTTT.

V and J are TRBV7-2 and TRBJ2-7; D gene unclear. Trimming left V 1 base short and J 3 bases short, with 16 bases between. The CDR3 length is 16 residues. Germline loops: CDR1 SGHTA, CDR2 FQGNSA. The CDR3 sequence: CASSLEVVTIFYEQYF. In DNA, the CDR3 is TGTGCCAGCAGCTTAGAGGTAGTCACTATATTCTACGAGCAGTACTTC.

The table lists this clone with a count of one. The V gene is TRBV27, the J gene TRBJ1-1; 8 bases align to TRBD1. Germline loops: CDR1 MNHEY, CDR2 SMNVEV (reference sequence). This CDR3 is 16 amino acids long. The V and J ends lost 6 bases and 4 bases, in that order; junction bases with no gene match: 13. Here the CDR3 DNA reads TGTGCCAGCAGCAAAGTAGCCGGGACAGGTCTCACTGAAGCTTTCTTT. It is translated as CASSKVAGTGLTEAFF.

The V gene is TRBV30, the J gene TRBJ1-2, with 10 bases identical to TRBD1. The CDR3 spans 14 residues. Trimming took 8 bases from V and 7 from J; bases not matched to a gene: 13. Looked up from germline, CDR1 is GTSNPN and CDR2 is SVGIG (reference sequence). The CDR3 loop reads CAGGPGTGARGYTF. The CDR3 region has the DNA TGTGCCGGTGGGCCTGGGACAGGGGCTCGTGGCTACACCTTC.

This clone was recorded a few times. The V and J genes are TRBV3-1 (or the pseudogene TRBV3-2) and TRBJ2-5; TRBD2 is a possible D gene (6 bases). Germline V gene sequence: CDR1 LGHDT, CDR2 YNNKEL (reference sequence). This CDR3 spans 15 amino acids. Trimming took 4 bases from V and 1 from J, leaving 13 bases between them. CDR3 residues: CASSRRRDSQETQYF. DNA for the CDR3: TGTGCCAGCAGCCGAAGACGGGACTCCCAAGAGACCCAGTACTTC.

The J gene is TRBJ2-3, the V gene TRBV2, with TRBD2 as a possible D gene (7 bases). The ends were cut back, 8 bases at V and 6 bases at J, with 18 bases in the middle. This CDR3 is 14 amino acids long. Germline-derived CDR1 and CDR2 are SNHLY and FYNNEI. CDR3 in DNA: TGTGCCAGCGCAAGGACTAGGGGGATGGATACGCAGTATTTT. Protein sequence: CASARTRGMDTQYF.

The chain has TRBV6-1 and TRBJ2-7, with D perhaps TRBD2 (5 bases). Germline assignment: CDR1 MNHNS and CDR2 SASEGT. This CDR3 has 13 residues. Deletions cut 2 bases from V and 7 bases from J, with 12 bases between. CDR3 region: CASSEHPRREQYF. The DNA for the CDR3 is TGTGCCAGCAGTGAACACCCTCGGAGGGAGCAGTACTTC.

The J gene is TRBJ2-2, the V gene TRBV19; 8 bases map to TRBD1. Germline V gene lookup returns CDR1 LNHDA and CDR2 SQIVND (reference sequence). This CDR3 is built from 18 residues. Unmatched junction bases numbered 19, after V lost 7 bases and J lost 6 bases. For the CDR3, the DNA is TGTGCCAGTAACTACTGGGACAGGTTCGCAAGGGGCCCCGGGGAGCTGTTTTTT. Translating gives CASNYWDRFARGPGELFF. Full variable domain (rest looked up from reference TRBV19 and TRBJ2-2): DGGITQSPKYLFRKEGQNVTLSCEQNLNHDAMYWYRQDPGQGLRLIYYSQIVNDFQKGDIAEGYSVSREKKESFPLTVTSAQKNPTAFYLCASNYWDRFARGPGELFFGEGSRLTVL.

The chain uses TRBV10-3 and TRBJ2-3; D remains unclear. Germline assignment: CDR1 ENHRY and CDR2 SYGVKD. Trimming took off 2 bases at V and 5 bases at J, with 8 bases between the two ends. There are 13 residues in the CDR3. CDR3 region: CAISEERGDTQYF. The CDR3, as DNA: TGTGCCATCAGTGAGGAACGAGGAGATACGCAGTATTTT.

CDR3 region: CASNLERNTEAFF. The DNA of the CDR3 is TGTGCCAGCAACCTAGAAAGGAACACTGAAGCTTTCTTT. The V call is TRBV2, the J call TRBJ1-1; D remains ambiguous. Germline CDR1 SNHLY, CDR2 FYNNEI. CDR3 length: 13 residues. Trimming took 7 bases from V and 1 from J, leaving 10 bases between them.

The chain links TRBV6-5 to TRBJ1-2; 9 positions agree with TRBD1. Trimming cost V 8 bases and J 7 bases; bases outside gene matches: 8. Germline V gene lookup returns CDR1 MNHEY and CDR2 SVGAGI. The CDR3 sequence is 13 residues long. CDR3 nucleotides: TGTGCCAGCGGCCGGGACAGGGAGGCTGGCTACACCTTC. Protein: CASGRDREAGYTF.

The V gene is TRBV20-1, the J gene TRBJ1-1, with 9 bases lining up with TRBD1. The CDR3 extends over 14 amino acids. Germline values: CDR1 DFQATT, CDR2 SNEGSKA (reference sequence). Unmatched junction bases numbered 3, after V lost 3 bases and J lost 1 base. The CDR3 bases are TGCAGTGCTAGTGGGGACAGGGCGAACACTGAAGCTTTCTTT. Its translation is CSASGDRANTEAFF.

CDR3 residues: CASRWGLAKNIQYF. In DNA form, the CDR3 reads TGTGCCAGCCGTTGGGGGCTAGCCAAAAACATTCAGTACTTC. This chain links TRBV6-5 with TRBJ2-4; the D gene is possibly TRBD1 (6 bases). V lost 8 bases, J lost 0 bases, and 11 bases lay in between. The CDR3 is 14 residues long. Germline V lookup: CDR1 MNHEY, CDR2 SVGAGI.

This clone appeared a few times. The gene calls are TRBV29-1 and TRBJ1-5, with 9 bases lining up with TRBD1. Germline trimming cut 6 bases from V and 7 bases from J; bases unmatched to any gene: 7. From germline, CDR1 is SQVTM and CDR2 ANQGSEA. The CDR3 has 13 amino acids. The CDR3 DNA reads as TGCAGCGTGGAACAGGGGGCTGGGCAGCCCCAGCATTTT. Its translation: CSVEQGAGQPQHF. The full variable domain, completed using reference TRBV29-1 and TRBJ1-5, is SAVISQKPSRDICQRGTSLTIQCQVDSQVTMMFWYRQQPGQSLTLIATANQGSEATYESGFVIDKFPISRPNLTFSTLTVSNMSPEDSSIYLCSVEQGAGQPQHFGDGTRLSIL.

The chain couples TRBV15 to TRBJ2-3; D ambiguous. The V end was cut by 5 bases, the J end by 4 bases, with 10 bases between. CDR3 length: 13 residues. Per germline, CDR1 LNHNV and CDR2 YYDKDF (reference sequence). This CDR3 is CATSHEVPDTQYF. CDR3 coding DNA: TGTGCCACCAGCCACGAGGTCCCAGATACGCAGTATTTT. The full variable domain, completed using reference TRBV15 and TRBJ2-3, is DAMVIQNPRYQVTQFGKPVTLSCSQTLNHNVMYWYQQKSSQAPKLLFHYYDKDFNNEADTPDNFQSRRPNTSFCFLDIRSPGLGDTAMYLCATSHEVPDTQYFGPGTRLTVL.

The rearrangement links TRBV5-6 to TRBJ1-2; possible D gene TRBD1, 6 bases. Trimming cost V 4 bases and J 0 bases, with 13 bases left between them. Germline-derived CDR1 and CDR2 are SGHDT and YYEEEE. The CDR3 consists of 15 residues. The CDR3 protein is CASSRRDTANYGYTF. CDR3 bases: TGTGCCAGCAGCCGCCGGGACACGGCTAACTATGGCTACACCTTC.

V and J are TRBV5-4 and TRBJ2-3; 7 bases line up with TRBD2. Trimming cost V 1 base and J 0 bases; bases outside gene matches: 5. This CDR3 has 16 amino acids. Germline values: CDR1 SGHNT, CDR2 YYREEE (reference sequence). The CDR3: CASSLFSGLSTDTQYF. Here the CDR3 DNA reads TGTGCCAGCAGCTTGTTTAGCGGGCTCAGCACAGATACGCAGTATTTT.

CDR3 sequence reads: CASKGQGPNTEAFF. For the CDR3, the DNA is TGCGCCAGCAAGGGACAGGGCCCGAACACTGAAGCTTTCTTT. The chain carries TRBV5-1 and TRBJ1-1; TRBD1 aligns across 9 bases. The germline V gene has CDR1 SGHRS and CDR2 YFSETQ. J lost 1 base, V lost 6 bases, and 4 bases had no gene match. CDR3 length: 14 amino acids.

This clone showed up just a few times. The rearrangement joins TRBV27 to TRBJ1-2; no definite D call. V was trimmed by 3 bases and J by 1 base, leaving 6 bases between them. Germline CDR1 reads MNHEY; CDR2 reads SMNVEV (reference sequence). The CDR3 contains 13 residues. CDR3 DNA sequence: TGTGCCAGCAGTTTTTCCATTAACTATGGCTACACCTTC. It codes for CASSFSINYGYTF.

This chain uses TRBV7-2 with TRBJ2-5; no firm D call. Germline V CDR1 and CDR2: SGHTA, FQGNSA. CDR3 size: 14 residues. The germline V and J ends were trimmed by 0 bases and 4 bases, with 9 bases remaining between them. The chain's CDR3 is CASSLAGSRETQYF. DNA of the CDR3: TGTGCCAGCAGCTTAGCCGGGTCCCGAGAGACCCAGTACTTC. Together with reference TRBV7-2 and TRBJ2-5, the CDR3 gives the full variable domain: GAGVSQSPSNKVTEKGKDVELRCDPISGHTALYWYRQSLGQGLEFLIYFQGNSAPDKSGLPSDRFSAERTGGSVSTLTIQRTQQEDSAVYLCASSLAGSRETQYFGPGTRLLVL.

This sequence joins TRBV3-1 (or the pseudogene TRBV3-2) and TRBJ2-5; D possibly corresponds to TRBD2 (6 bases). With 0 bases removed from V and 4 bases from J, the gap between germline ends came to 15 bases. Germline V gene data show CDR1 as LGHDT and CDR2 as YNNKEL (reference sequence). The CDR3 runs 16 residues. CDR3 amino acids: CASSQDLARGGETQYF. CDR3 coding DNA: TGTGCCAGCAGCCAAGATCTGGCGAGGGGAGGAGAGACCCAGTACTTC.

This clone was picked up one time. The chain links TRBV9 to TRBJ2-3, with 7 nucleotides matching TRBD2. The CDR3 covers 15 residues. V shed 4 bases and J 2 bases; nucleotides not matched to a gene: 7. Germline CDR1 is SGDLS and CDR2 is YYNGEE. The CDR3, as DNA: TGTGCCAGCAGCATCCGGGACTACCCCACAGATACGCAGTATTTT. This codes for CASSIRDYPTDTQYF.

This clone appeared a few times. The chain uses TRBV7-2 and TRBJ2-7; TRBD1 aligns across 7 bases. The germline V gene has CDR1 SGHTA and CDR2 FQGNSA. This CDR3 spans 13 amino acids. J was trimmed by 6 bases and V by 4 bases; bases with no gene match: 6. CDR3: CASSSRQGGEQYF. The CDR3 DNA follows: TGTGCCAGCAGCTCTCGACAGGGCGGCGAGCAGTACTTC.

The chain joins TRBV5-1 to TRBJ1-2; TRBD1 aligns across 7 bases. The CDR3 extends over 13 amino acids. The germline CDR1 and CDR2 sequences are SGHRS and YFSETQ. J was trimmed by 10 bases and V by 3 bases; bases with no gene match: 9. CDR3 DNA sequence: TGCGCCAGCAGCTCAAGGACAGGCGTCAACTACACCTTC. The encoded protein is CASSSRTGVNYTF.

This clone occurred once. The genes are TRBV5-1 and TRBJ2-1, with 7 bases aligning to TRBD2. Trimming at V came to 4 bases and at J to 10 bases, leaving 11 bases not matched to a gene. The CDR3 sequence is 14 residues long. Germline CDR1 reads SGHRS; CDR2 reads YFSETQ. The CDR3 DNA reads TGCGCCAGCAGCGCCTTTCCCGGGGGGACGGAGCAGTTCTTC. This sequence encodes CASSAFPGGTEQFF.

The J gene is TRBJ1-2, the V gene TRBV25-1; D is unclear. Trimming took 3 bases from V and 2 from J, leaving 10 bases between them. CDR1 and CDR2 (germline): MGHDK, SYGVNS. The CDR3 is 14 amino acids. DNA of the CDR3: TGTGCCAGCAGTGATACGCGGGCGAACTATGGCTACACCTTC. It yields the protein CASSDTRANYGYTF.

The V gene is TRBV19, the J gene TRBJ1-2; 7 bases map to TRBD1. V lost 6 bases, J lost 0 bases, and 7 bases stayed unmatched. This CDR3 region has 15 residues. Germline CDR1 and CDR2: LNHDA and SQIVND (reference sequence). The CDR3 loop reads CASSRTGDTNYGYTF. CDR3 nucleotide sequence: TGTGCCAGTAGCCGGACAGGTGATACTAACTATGGCTACACCTTC. The full variable domain, its missing parts supplied by reference TRBV19 and TRBJ1-2, is DGGITQSPKYLFRKEGQNVTLSCEQNLNHDAMYWYRQDPGQGLRLIYYSQIVNDFQKGDIAEGYSVSREKKESFPLTVTSAQKNPTAFYLCASSRTGDTNYGYTFGSGTRLTVV.

The chain carries TRBV11-2 and TRBJ2-1; 9 positions match TRBD2. Germline V gene sequence: CDR1 SGHAT, CDR2 FQNNGV. The CDR3 spans 15 residues. V dropped 3 bases and J dropped 4; count of bases not matched to a gene: 4. CDR3 protein: CASSLIAGGYNEQFF. CDR3 coding DNA: TGTGCCAGCAGCTTGATTGCGGGAGGGTACAATGAGCAGTTCTTC.

Written as DNA, the CDR3 is TGTGCCAGCAGCCTTTTCGTTGCGGATACGCAGTATTTT. Translation gives CASSLFVADTQYF. J is TRBJ2-3 and V is TRBV3-1 (or the pseudogene TRBV3-2); D unresolved. Trimming removed 4 bases from V and 6 bases from J, with 11 bases in between. The CDR3 length is 13 residues. Per germline, CDR1 LGHDT and CDR2 YNNKEL (reference sequence).